The 32 T cell receptor beta chains below were found in one sample sequenced in a study of T cells in Graves' hyperthyroidism and ophthalmopathy. The CDR3 regions of TCR beta were amplified from RNA transcripts. The study used the HTBI primer set for a first-round RT-PCR of the TCR CDR3. TCRdb analysed the multiplex PCR reads with MiXCR anew, one entry per CDR3 protein. The sample holds over 350,000 distinct CDR3 sequences, around a sixth seen once. What was sequenced was blood. All receptors derive from a man aged 18-30 years with Graves' ophthalmopathy.

This clonotype was counted only a few times. V usage is TRBV5-6 and J usage is TRBJ2-3; D is tentatively TRBD1 or TRBD2 (5 bases each). The CDR3 has 20 residues. Trimming shortened V by 4 bases and J by 1 base, and 28 bases separated the two germline ends. Germline V CDR1 and CDR2: SGHDT, YYEEEE. The CDR3 sequence is CASSNEGTGIGSRGTDTQYF. The DNA for the CDR3 is TGTGCCAGCAGCAACGAAGGGACGGGGATCGGCAGTCGTGGCACAGATACGCAGTATTTT. Filled out from reference TRBV5-6 and TRBJ2-3, the complete variable domain reads DAGVTQSPTHLIKTRGQQVTLRCSPKSGHDTVSWYQQALGQGPQFIFQYYEEEERQRGNFPDRFSGHQFPNYSSELNVNALLLGDSALYLCASSNEGTGIGSRGTDTQYFGPGTRLTVL.

This clonotype was found many times. V and J are TRBV24-1 and TRBJ2-1; 10 positions agree with TRBD2. In germline, CDR1 is KGHDR, CDR2 SFDVKD. Trimming took 4 bases from V and 7 from J; bases not matched to a gene: 9. CDR3 size: 16 residues. CDR3 protein: CATSDPSGGGGNEQFF. As DNA, the CDR3 is TGTGCCACCAGTGACCCGAGCGGGGGGGGTGGGAATGAGCAGTTCTTC.

This clonotype was picked up one time. The J gene is TRBJ2-1, the V gene TRBV27; D may be TRBD1 (5 bases). The V and J ends lost 3 bases and 4 bases respectively, with 13 bases between them. CDR1 MNHEY and CDR2 SMNVEV come from the germline V gene (reference sequence). This CDR3 has 15 residues. The CDR3 nucleotides read TGTGCCAGCAGTTTGTCAGGGTTCGGGTACAATGAGCAGTTCTTC. This translates into CASSLSGFGYNEQFF.

This clonotype was recorded many times. The chain has TRBV7-3 and TRBJ1-1; D is perhaps TRBD1 (5 bases). From germline, CDR1 is SGHTA and CDR2 FQGTGA. This CDR3 has 14 amino acids. V lost 5 bases and J lost 6, with 16 bases in between. The CDR3 bases are TGTGCCAGCAGCCCCTCAGGGCGCCTAGCTGAAGCTTTCTTT. Residues: CASSPSGRLAEAFF.

This clonotype was seen a few times. The chain employs TRBV12-3 or TRBV12-4 and TRBJ1-1, with D possibly TRBD1 on 5 matching bases. The V and J ends lost 3 bases and 7 bases respectively, with 9 bases between them. This CDR3 spans 12 amino acids. The CDR3 is CASSFGTFEAFF. CDR3 coding DNA: TGTGCCAGCAGTTTCGGGACGTTTGAAGCTTTCTTT.

The chain has TRBV24-1 and TRBJ2-3, with D possibly TRBD1 on 5 matching bases. CDR1 and CDR2 (germline): KGHDR, SFDVKD. Trimming left V 3 bases short and J 3 bases short, with 6 bases between. The CDR3 sequence is 13 residues long. CDR3 sequence (DNA): TGTGCCACCAGTGATCGACAGACAGATACGCAGTATTTT. It specifies CATSDRQTDTQYF.

This clonotype came up a few times. V and J are TRBV4-1 and TRBJ2-1, with 7 bases identical to TRBD1. Germline V gene lookup returns CDR1 MGHRA and CDR2 YSYEKL. The CDR3 covers 15 residues. The V segment lost 2 bases and the J segment 4 bases; nucleotides outside the gene matches: 5. This chain's CDR3 is CASSQSRDSYNEQFF. DNA for the CDR3: TGCGCCAGCAGCCAATCTCGGGACAGTTACAATGAGCAGTTCTTC.

This clonotype occurred many times. The chain joins TRBV11-2 to TRBJ1-2; D is undetermined. V shed 1 base and J shed 4 bases, with 19 bases lying between them. This CDR3 spans 17 amino acids. CDR1 and CDR2 (germline): SGHAT, FQNNGV. CDR3 DNA sequence: TGTGCCAGCAGCTTAGGGGCGACAAACGATCGAGGCTATGGCTACACCTTC. This encodes CASSLGATNDRGYGYTF.

The table lists this clonotype with many counts. The chain has TRBV28 and TRBJ1-5; 10 bases align to TRBD1. The CDR3 is 18 residues long. V lost 6 bases, J lost 0 bases, and 11 bases stayed unmatched. Germline CDR1 and CDR2: MDHEN and SYDVKM. The DNA of the CDR3 is TGTGCCAGCAGGTCCGGGACAGGGGCCTATTATAGCAATCAGCCCCAGCATTTT. Amino acid sequence: CASRSGTGAYYSNQPQHF.

The chain has TRBV19 and TRBJ1-2, with D unclear. The CDR3 is 13 residues long. With 2 bases removed from V and 3 bases from J, the gap between germline ends came to 7 bases. Germline assignment: CDR1 LNHDA and CDR2 SQIVND (reference sequence). The DNA of the CDR3 is TGTGCCAGTAGTATAAATCAGTACTATGGCTACACCTTC. Translation gives CASSINQYYGYTF.

This clonotype was counted at least ten times. The gene calls are TRBV12-3 or TRBV12-4 and TRBJ1-1; 9 bases fit TRBD1. J lost 0 bases, V lost 6 bases, and 8 bases had no gene match. The CDR3 totals 16 residues. CDR3 residues: CASRPPGQGLNTEAFF. CDR3 bases: TGTGCCAGCAGACCACCGGGACAGGGACTGAACACTGAAGCTTTCTTT.

This clonotype occurred a few times. The chain joins TRBV12-3 or TRBV12-4 to TRBJ1-6; TRBD1 is a possible D gene (5 bases). Trimming took 6 bases from V and 1 from J, leaving 10 bases between them. The CDR3 is made up of 15 amino acids. The CDR3: CASRVTGSYNSPLHF. CDR3 in DNA: TGTGCCAGCAGGGTCACAGGATCCTATAATTCACCCCTCCACTTT.

This clonotype was seen repeatedly, ten times or more. The chain is built from TRBV7-8 and TRBJ2-3; D is perhaps TRBD1 or TRBD2 (5 bases each). The germline V gene encodes CDR1 SGHVS and CDR2 FQNEAQ. This CDR3 comprises 14 residues. The V gene lost 5 bases and the J gene lost 5 bases, with 14 bases spanning the gap. This CDR3 is CASSIPGTGDTQYF. CDR3 bases: TGTGCCAGCAGCATTCCAGGGACGGGAGATACGCAGTATTTT.

This clonotype occurred many times. The CDR3 region has the DNA TGTGCCAGCAGTTTGCAGGGGGCGATCCACGAGCAGTACTTC. Amino acid sequence: CASSLQGAIHEQYF. The chain is built from TRBV12-3 or TRBV12-4 and TRBJ2-7; 8 nucleotides agree with TRBD1. Trimming took 3 bases from V and 5 from J; bases not matched to a gene: 6. CDR3 size: 14 residues.

This clonotype was observed a few times. CDR3 in DNA: TGCGCCAGCCGGGCGAACTCTGGGGCCAACGTCCTGACTTTC. Protein: CASRANSGANVLTF. This chain uses TRBV4-1 with TRBJ2-6; D unclear. The germline V and J ends were trimmed by 8 bases and 0 bases, with 8 bases remaining between them. Germline-derived CDR1 and CDR2 are MGHRA and YSYEKL. The CDR3 runs to 14 residues.

This sequence joins TRBV19 and TRBJ2-2, with 7 bases fitting TRBD1. Germline CDR1 LNHDA, CDR2 SQIVND (reference sequence). The CDR3 covers 16 residues. V was pared by 6 bases and J by 3 bases, with 10 bases of the junction left unmatched. The CDR3 bases are TGTGCCAGTAGGCGACTTGACAGGGTCGACACCGGGGAGCTGTTTTTT. Translated, it gives CASRRLDRVDTGELFF.

This clonotype was picked up many times. The V call is TRBV12-3 or TRBV12-4, the J call TRBJ1-5; D perhaps matches TRBD1 (6 bases). V lost 4 bases and J lost 0, with 28 bases in between. The length of the CDR3 is 21 residues. DNA for the CDR3: TGTGCCAGCAGTTCTAGAGGGGGACCTTTCACCGAGACATATAGCAATCAGCCCCAGCATTTT. Translated, it gives CASSSRGGPFTETYSNQPQHF.

The chain recombines TRBV4-1 with TRBJ1-2, with 8 nucleotides matching TRBD1. CDR3 size: 15 residues. V dropped 0 bases and J dropped 6; count of bases not matched to a gene: 6. CDR1 and CDR2 from the germline V gene are MGHRA and YSYEKL. The CDR3 DNA reads TGCGCCAGCAGCCAAGATAACAGGGGGAAAGATGGCTACACCTTC. It translates to CASSQDNRGKDGYTF.

The chain links TRBV5-1 to TRBJ2-7; the D gene is possibly TRBD1 (6 bases). The CDR3 is 14 amino acids. Germline V gene lookup returns CDR1 SGHRS and CDR2 YFSETQ. Trimming stripped 3 bases from V and 3 bases from J, with 13 bases between. For the CDR3, the DNA is TGCGCCAGCAGCTGGGGACAAGCAAGCTACGAGCAGTACTTC. As protein: CASSWGQASYEQYF. The variable domain in full, completed from reference TRBV5-1 and TRBJ2-7, reads KAGVTQTPRYLIKTRGQQVTLSCSPISGHRSVSWYQQTPGQGLQFLFEYFSETQRNKGNFPGRFSGRQFSNSRSEMNVSTLELGDSALYLCASSWGQASYEQYFGPGTRLTVT.

V and J are TRBV15 and TRBJ2-1; possibly TRBD2 for D (5 bases). The CDR3 has 15 amino acids. The V gene lost 8 bases and the J gene lost 6 bases, with 20 bases spanning the gap. The germline CDR1 and CDR2 sequences are LNHNV and YYDKDF (reference sequence). CDR3 sequence (DNA): TGTGCCACCCCCAAAGGGCCCGGGAATACCAATGAGCAGTTCTTC. Amino acids: CATPKGPGNTNEQFF.

This chain connects TRBV7-2 to TRBJ2-7, with 12 positions matching TRBD2. From germline, CDR1 is SGHTA and CDR2 FQGNSA. With V trimmed by 7 bases and J by 5 bases, 9 bases remained unmatched. The CDR3 loop spans 15 amino acids. The CDR3 region is CASNLTLAGGDEQYF. The CDR3 DNA is TGTGCCAGCAACCTCACACTAGCGGGGGGCGACGAGCAGTACTTC.

Details on this clonotype: This may be a read error: a much more frequent sequence differs by one nucleotide. The chain has TRBV15 and TRBJ1-2; D is uncertain. Germline CDR1 and CDR2: LNHNV and YYDKDF (reference sequence). This CDR3 is 14 amino acids long. The DNA of the CDR3 is TGTGCCACCAGCATTCCCCCCGGTAACTATGGCTGCACCTTC. It is translated as CATSIPPGNYGCTF.

This rearrangement joins TRBV9 to TRBJ2-5; D gene unclear. The CDR3 has 15 residues. V was clipped by 3 bases and J by 7 bases, with 19 bases between them. The germline V gene encodes CDR1 SGDLS and CDR2 YYNGEE. CDR3 protein: CASSASRALTATQYF. CDR3 nucleotide sequence: TGTGCCAGCAGCGCTTCCCGGGCCCTGACGGCGACCCAGTACTTC.

V usage is TRBV11-2 and J usage is TRBJ2-5; D assignment may be TRBD1 or TRBD2 (6 bases each). V shed 5 bases and J shed 1 base, with 11 bases lying between them. The CDR3 is made up of 14 amino acids. The germline CDR1 and CDR2 sequences are SGHAT and FQNNGV. Here the CDR3 DNA reads TGTGCCAGCAGCCGGGGGACACCCCAAGAGACCCAGTACTTC. Translating it yields CASSRGTPQETQYF.

V usage is TRBV27 and J usage is TRBJ2-2; 7 bases are shared with TRBD1. Germline V gene sequence: CDR1 MNHEY, CDR2 SMNVEV (reference sequence). Unmatched junction bases numbered 8, after V lost 6 bases and J lost 4 bases. The CDR3 length is 15 residues. In DNA, the CDR3 is TGTGCCAGCAGCTTTTCGACAGGGTTCACCGGGGAGCTGTTTTTT. As protein: CASSFSTGFTGELFF.

The V gene is TRBV11-2, the J gene TRBJ2-1, with 8 nucleotides matching TRBD2. From germline, CDR1 is SGHAT and CDR2 FQNNGV. The V and J ends lost 2 bases and 0 bases, in that order; junction bases with no gene match: 9. This CDR3 spans 18 amino acids. In DNA form, the CDR3 reads TGTGCCAGCAGCTTAATGCGGGGGGATTTCAGCTCCTACAATGAGCAGTTCTTC. This codes for CASSLMRGDFSSYNEQFF. Together with reference TRBV11-2 and TRBJ2-1, the CDR3 gives the full variable domain: EAGVAQSPRYKIIEKRQSVAFWCNPISGHATLYWYQQILGQGPKLLIQFQNNGVVDDSQLPKDRFSAERLKGVDSTLKIQPAKLEDSAVYLCASSLMRGDFSSYNEQFFGPGTRLTVL.

This clonotype was found many times. V is TRBV7-9 and J is TRBJ2-1, with a weak D call TRBD1 (5 bases). This CDR3 is built from 14 residues. CDR1 and CDR2 (germline): SEHNR, FQNEAQ (reference sequence). V lost 3 bases and J 4 bases, leaving 10 bases between the germline ends. This CDR3 is CASSFDRAYNEQFF. The CDR3 DNA follows: TGTGCCAGCAGCTTTGACAGAGCTTACAATGAGCAGTTCTTC.

This clonotype was picked up many times. V and J are TRBV20-1 and TRBJ2-7, with TRBD1 identical over 8 bases. CDR1 and CDR2 from the germline V gene are DFQATT and SNEGSKA (reference sequence). This CDR3 has 14 amino acids. The trim removed 4 bases at V and 3 bases at J, leaving 8 bases unmatched. In DNA, the CDR3 is TGCAGTGCTAAGCCGGGACAGGCTAGCTACGAGCAGTACTTC. Protein sequence: CSAKPGQASYEQYF.

The chain has TRBV5-1 and TRBJ2-7, with 11 nucleotides matching TRBD1. The CDR3 has 16 amino acids. The germline gives CDR1 SGHRS, CDR2 YFSETQ. The trim removed 0 bases at V and 2 bases at J, leaving 4 bases unmatched. In DNA form, the CDR3 reads TGCGCCAGCAGCTTGGTGGGGACAGGGGGGACCTACGAGCAGTACTTC. Protein sequence: CASSLVGTGGTYEQYF.

This clonotype has a handful of counts. V gene TRBV18 combines with J gene TRBJ1-6; 9 positions agree with TRBD1. The germline CDR1 and CDR2 sequences are KGHSH and LQKENI. CDR3 length: 15 residues. J lost 9 bases, V lost 3 bases, and 6 bases had no gene match. This CDR3 reads CASSPGQGNSSPLHF. The CDR3 DNA follows: TGTGCCAGCTCACCCGGACAGGGGAATAGTTCACCCCTCCACTTT.

The sample holds many counts of this clonotype. The chain couples TRBV2 to TRBJ1-2, with TRBD1 as a possible D gene (6 bases). This CDR3 region has 13 residues. V was shortened by 4 bases and J by 1 base, with 7 bases between the two germline ends. CDR1 is SNHLY and CDR2 is FYNNEI in the germline V gene. CDR3 sequence reads: CASSGQVNYGYTF. In nucleotides, the CDR3 is TGTGCCAGCAGTGGACAGGTTAACTATGGCTACACCTTC.

The chain couples TRBV5-6 to TRBJ2-3; D is possibly TRBD1 (5 bases). The CDR3 extends over 16 amino acids. With 4 bases removed from V and 0 bases from J, the gap between germline ends came to 15 bases. The germline V gene has CDR1 SGHDT and CDR2 YYEEEE. The CDR3 DNA follows: TGTGCCAGCAGCAGGGGTCCCAGTCCTAGCACAGATACGCAGTATTTT. Translated: CASSRGPSPSTDTQYF.